This T cell receptor beta chain was captured by sequencing in a study of OX40 agonist ivuxolimab in advanced cancers. The wider study: Patients receiving dose escalation had hepatocellular carcinoma, melanoma, renal cell or head and neck cancer.

V lost 6 bases to trimming and J lost 6 bases; unmatched junction nucleotides: 9. The CDR3 sequence is 15 residues long. From germline, CDR1 is LNHDA and CDR2 SQIVND (reference sequence). Study-level findings and limits: Among expanded peripheral T cells, antigen specificity went undetermined. Clonal expansion from baseline to week 6 occurred in both CD4+ and CD8+ T cells.

A word on this clone: Its target is unknown.

Sequencing used immunoSEQ multiplex PCR; TCRdb keeps in-frame clones, though not all of them. The table has 9,000 to 13,000 clones, about 76% seen once. The source of this sequence is an adult with an advanced solid tumor such as melanoma, head and neck, liver or kidney cancer. J is TRBJ2-7 and V is TRBV19; 12 bases line up with TRBD2. Sequenced here: CD4+ or CD8+ T cells sorted from blood, sampled in a trial of the OX40 agonist ivuxolimab. DNA of the CDR3: TGTGCCAGTAGCCCGACTAGCGGGAGATGGAGCGAGCAGTACTTC. This codes for CASSPTSGRWSEQYF.